The 16 T cell receptor beta chains below all came from one sample that was sequenced in a study of molecular identifiers for immune sequencing clone quantification. TCRdb called the PCR reads again in MiXCR, with one record for every CDR3 protein. Of hundreds of thousands of distinct CDR3 sequences in the sample, 25% were seen once. Sequencing input: naive CD8+ T cells from blood, with Jurkat cell RNA spiked in. Specified subset: FACS-sorted CD8+CD4-CCR7+CD45RA+ naive T cells. These receptors all stem from a human donor in good health. Some libraries in this study had Jurkat cell RNA spiked in.

The sample holds a few counts of this clonotype. The gene calls are TRBV6-6 and TRBJ1-4, with D possibly being TRBD1 (5 bases). Germline loops: CDR1 MNHNY, CDR2 SVGAGI (reference sequence). Trimming cost V 2 bases and J 0 bases, with 19 bases left between them. The CDR3 extends over 19 amino acids. The CDR3 bases are TGTGCCAGCAGTTACCGACAGCCCGGGACCTACTCAACTAATGAAAAACTGTTTTTT. This gives the protein CASSYRQPGTYSTNEKLFF.

V and J are TRBV9 and TRBJ2-3; 8 bases match TRBD1. CDR1 is SGDLS, CDR2 YYNGEE, per germline. V lost 1 base, J lost 4 bases, and 5 bases stayed unmatched. The CDR3 length is 15 residues. This CDR3 is CASSVTGGSADTQYF. CDR3 nucleotides: TGTGCCAGCAGCGTAACAGGGGGTAGCGCAGATACGCAGTATTTT.

In its sample, this clonotype was seen many times. The chain's CDR3 is CASSHSLAGGDYEQYF. The DNA of the CDR3 is TGTGCCAGCAGCCATTCCCTAGCGGGGGGTGACTACGAGCAGTACTTC. The chain joins TRBV7-9 to TRBJ2-7; TRBD2 aligns across 11 bases. Germline trimming cut 5 bases from V and 3 bases from J; bases unmatched to any gene: 9. The germline CDR1 and CDR2 sequences are SEHNR and FQNEAQ (reference sequence). The CDR3 is made up of 16 amino acids.

This chain connects TRBV13 to TRBJ1-2; D unclear. The germline CDR1 and CDR2 sequences are PRHDT and FYEKMQ (reference sequence). Trimming removed 0 bases at V and 4 bases at J, with 9 bases between. The CDR3 runs to 14 residues. The CDR3 region has the DNA TGTGCCAGCAGCTTAGGAGGGATCCCCTATGGCTACACCTTC. Translated: CASSLGGIPYGYTF.

This sequence joins TRBV6-2 or TRBV6-3 and TRBJ2-7; D not certain. CDR1 is MNHEY, CDR2 SVGEGT, per germline. The CDR3 runs 15 residues. The V end was cut by 0 bases, the J end by 2 bases, with 11 bases between. CDR3 sequence reads: CASSYSGTYTYEQYF. CDR3 nucleotides: TGTGCCAGCAGTTACTCGGGCACGTACACCTACGAGCAGTACTTC.

With respect to this clonotype: A clone one base away is much larger, so this may be a read error. The V and J genes are TRBV5-1 and TRBJ2-3; D is possibly TRBD1 (5 bases). V shed 7 bases and J shed 2 bases, with 17 bases lying between them. Germline V gene sequence: CDR1 SGHRS, CDR2 YFSETQ. The CDR3 runs to 15 residues. The CDR3 sequence: CASQQGPELTDTQYF. The CDR3 DNA reads as TGCGCCAGCCAGCAGGGTCCTGAGCTCACAGATACGCAGTATTTT.

This clonotype was observed many times. V usage is TRBV12-3 or TRBV12-4 and J usage is TRBJ1-5; perhaps TRBD1 as D (5 bases). V lost 8 bases and J 6 bases, leaving 14 bases between the germline ends. The CDR3 is 13 amino acids. CDR3 in amino acids: CASVAGPSQPQHF. The CDR3 region has the DNA TGTGCCAGCGTGGCGGGGCCCAGTCAGCCCCAGCATTTT.

This clonotype has only a few counts. The chain couples TRBV4-3 to TRBJ2-7, with TRBD2 matching 11 bases. The length of the CDR3 is 18 residues. With V trimmed by 1 base and J by 2 bases, 10 bases remained unmatched. Germline V CDR1 and CDR2: LGHNA, YSLEER. The CDR3 bases are TGCGCCAGCAGCCAAGCCTTGATGACTAGCGGGACCCCCTACGAGCAGTACTTC. It specifies CASSQALMTSGTPYEQYF.

The rearrangement links TRBV6-2 or TRBV6-3 to TRBJ2-7; TRBD2 aligns across 13 bases. V lost 6 bases to trimming and J lost 8 bases; unmatched junction nucleotides: 16. The germline V gene has CDR1 MNHEY and CDR2 SVGEGT. CDR3 length equals 17 residues. DNA of the CDR3: TGTGCCAGCAGCGATACGGGACTAGCGGGGTTAAGCGACCAGCAGTACTTC. Residues: CASSDTGLAGLSDQQYF.

This chain uses TRBV19 with TRBJ2-3; 10 bases are shared with TRBD2. This CDR3 region has 17 residues. Germline values: CDR1 LNHDA, CDR2 SQIVND (reference sequence). Trimming took 6 bases from V and 0 from J; bases not matched to a gene: 9. CDR3 amino acids: CASRGLAEIGSTDTQYF. CDR3 DNA: TGTGCCAGTAGAGGACTAGCGGAGATAGGGAGCACAGATACGCAGTATTTT.

For this clonotype: This clone may be a read error of a much larger clone one base away. The chain uses TRBV6-5 and TRBJ1-1; maybe TRBD1 (6 bases). Germline CDR1 reads MNHEY; CDR2 reads SVGAGI. The CDR3 spans 14 residues. This CDR3 reads CASSYAPGGAEALF. Written as DNA, the CDR3 is TGTGCCAGCAGTTACGCTCCGGGGGGCGCTGAAGCTCTCTTT.

This clonotype was counted between two and nine times. The CDR3 does not end in the conserved phenylalanine or tryptophan, so this is likely a read error. The chain has TRBV12-3 or TRBV12-4 and TRBJ2-7, with TRBD2 as a possible D gene (6 bases). This CDR3 spans 14 amino acids. V was shortened by 5 bases and J by 1 base, with 12 bases between the two germline ends. CDR3 in amino acids: CASSLGTASYEQYL. CDR3 DNA: TGTGCCAGCAGTCTAGGGACTGCTTCCTACGAGCAGTACCTC.

There are many counts of this clonotype. The chain links TRBV9 to TRBJ2-3, with a weak D call TRBD2 (6 bases). The germline V gene has CDR1 SGDLS and CDR2 YYNGEE. V was pared by 4 bases and J by 3 bases, with 15 bases between. The length of the CDR3 is 15 residues. CDR3 in amino acids: CASSFTGTVTDTQYF. CDR3 DNA: TGTGCCAGCAGCTTCACCGGGACTGTTACAGATACGCAGTATTTT.

Many counts were recorded for this clonotype. The chain joins TRBV4-1 to TRBJ2-7; the D gene is possibly TRBD1 (5 bases). The V and J ends lost 0 bases and 2 bases respectively, with 14 bases between them. The CDR3 loop spans 16 amino acids. CDR1 and CDR2 (germline): MGHRA, YSYEKL. The chain's CDR3 is CASSQERTGLAYEQYF. The CDR3 coding sequence is TGCGCCAGCAGCCAAGAGAGAACAGGCCTAGCCTACGAGCAGTACTTC.

On this clonotype: A much larger clonotype is one base distant, so this may be a read error. The rearrangement uses TRBV19 and TRBJ1-5; TRBD1 might be the D (5 bases). Germline CDR1 reads LNHDA; CDR2 reads SQIVND (reference sequence). The CDR3 is 15 amino acids. The germline V and J ends were trimmed by 4 bases and 4 bases, with 14 bases remaining between them. This CDR3 is CASSTFGTANQPQHF. The DNA for the CDR3 is TGTGCCAGTAGTACTTTCGGGACGGCTAATCAGCCCCAGCATTTT.

The chain joins TRBV2 to TRBJ2-3, with D possibly being TRBD1 (6 bases). CDR1 is SNHLY, CDR2 FYNNEI, per germline. V was trimmed by 11 bases and J by 3 bases, leaving 18 bases between them. This CDR3 spans 14 amino acids. The DNA of the CDR3 is TGTGCCGCAACCGACAGGTCGAGGACAGATACGCAGTATTTT. Protein sequence: CAATDRSRTDTQYF.